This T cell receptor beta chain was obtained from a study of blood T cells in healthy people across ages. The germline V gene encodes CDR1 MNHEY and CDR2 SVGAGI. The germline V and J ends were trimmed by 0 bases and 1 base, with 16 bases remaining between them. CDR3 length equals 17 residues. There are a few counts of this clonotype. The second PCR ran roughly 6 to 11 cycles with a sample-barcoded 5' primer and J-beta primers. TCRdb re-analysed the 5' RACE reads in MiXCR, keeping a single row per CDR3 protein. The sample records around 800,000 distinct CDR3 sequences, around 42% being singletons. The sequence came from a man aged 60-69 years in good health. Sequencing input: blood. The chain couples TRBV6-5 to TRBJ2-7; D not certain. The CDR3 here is CASSYSFKANPSYEQYF. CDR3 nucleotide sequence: TGTGCCAGCAGTTACTCGTTTAAGGCAAACCCATCCTACGAGCAGTACTTC.